The clone carrying this T cell receptor beta chain has only a few counts. Its antigen is currently unknown. The sample belongs to a study of CD8 T cells in ankylosing spondylitis. General study findings and limits: Some motif variants had been reported before (in reactive arthritis synovial fluid and blood).

TCRdb independently ran MiXCR on the 5' RACE reads; one entry per CDR3 protein. The table records around 340,000 distinct CDR3 sequences, approximately 15% of them present only once. The sequence was obtained from a male donor with ankylosing spondylitis or in good health (not recorded which). Sequencing was done on a sample of blood, either unsorted or a sorted T cell fraction (not recorded which).

CDR3 sequence reads: CASSDLQGNTEAFF. The CDR3 bases are TGTGCCAGCAGTGATTTACAGGGGAACACTGAAGCTTTCTTT. V gene TRBV6-1 combines with J gene TRBJ1-1, with D perhaps TRBD1 (6 bases). The CDR3 totals 14 residues. V dropped 3 bases and J dropped 1 base, with 9 bases sitting between them. Germline-derived CDR1 and CDR2 are MNHNS and SASEGT.